The clone carrying this T cell receptor (beta chain) showed up just once. Its matching antigen is unknown. This record belongs to a study of PD-1 blockade in classical Hodgkin lymphoma. V trimming: 3 bases; J trimming: 2 bases; junction bases outside the gene matches: 1. The CDR3 contains 15 residues. Germline V gene data show CDR1 as PRHDT and CDR2 as FYEKMQ (reference sequence). Using immunoSEQ multiplex PCR, the repertoire was profiled, and TCRdb retains in-frame clones only, with some absent. The table lists over 20,000 clones, roughly three quarters of them singletons, with 5.5% to 8.5% in the top ten. After autologous stem cell transplantation all patients relapsed, and prior brentuximab vedotin exposure differed between cohorts. Responses achieved at best were complete response, partial response or progressive disease. The study's findings and limits: Reasons behind the repertoire differences stay unclear, perhaps disease activity or earlier therapy.

The sequence was collected from a human donor with classical Hodgkin lymphoma. The chain combines TRBV13 with TRBJ2-6; 7 positions agree with TRBD1. This specimen was peripheral blood mononuclear cells (PBMCs), taken at baseline. The CDR3 reads CASSFDRAGANVLTF. The CDR3 nucleotides are TGTGCCAGCAGCTTTGACAGGGCTGGGGCCAACGTCCTGACTTTC.